The source of this T cell receptor beta chain is a study of Ad26.COV2.S vaccination and SARS-CoV-2 variants. Study summary: Vaccine-arm donor from the placebo-controlled COV1001 Ad26.COV2.S trial.

The CDR3 spans 15 residues. The germline CDR1 and CDR2 sequences are SNHLY and FYNNEI. V gave up 5 bases and J gave up 0 bases, with 12 bases separating them. Treatment in this sample: roughly 18 received Ad26.COV2.S at low or high dose, single or two shots; about five received placebo; per-sample allocation not given. The samples date from day 63 after the first vaccine or placebo injection. Vaccination used an Ad26 vector expressing Wuhan-strain SARS-CoV-2 spike. Here immunoSEQ multiplex PCR was the method, and the copy in TCRdb shows in-frame clones only, minus some. The data contain over 250,000 clones, about 87% of them seen just once; the ten biggest clones take up about 3.1%. This clone has only one observation. What it recognizes is unknown. Study-wide results and caveats: Non-spike TCR breadth showed similarity between vaccine and placebo recipients. Substantial breadth was reported for post-vaccination spike-specific CD8+ and CD4+ T cells.

The sample consisted of peripheral blood, taken in a trial of Ad26.COV2.S vaccine versus placebo. The receptor's source is a person aged 18 to 59 who received the Ad26.COV2.S COVID-19 vaccine or a placebo. The chain couples TRBV2 to TRBJ2-3; D is unresolved. CDR3 in amino acids: CASSPEGTSTDTQYF. The CDR3 coding sequence is TGTGCCAGCAGTCCAGAAGGTACTAGCACAGATACGCAGTATTTT.